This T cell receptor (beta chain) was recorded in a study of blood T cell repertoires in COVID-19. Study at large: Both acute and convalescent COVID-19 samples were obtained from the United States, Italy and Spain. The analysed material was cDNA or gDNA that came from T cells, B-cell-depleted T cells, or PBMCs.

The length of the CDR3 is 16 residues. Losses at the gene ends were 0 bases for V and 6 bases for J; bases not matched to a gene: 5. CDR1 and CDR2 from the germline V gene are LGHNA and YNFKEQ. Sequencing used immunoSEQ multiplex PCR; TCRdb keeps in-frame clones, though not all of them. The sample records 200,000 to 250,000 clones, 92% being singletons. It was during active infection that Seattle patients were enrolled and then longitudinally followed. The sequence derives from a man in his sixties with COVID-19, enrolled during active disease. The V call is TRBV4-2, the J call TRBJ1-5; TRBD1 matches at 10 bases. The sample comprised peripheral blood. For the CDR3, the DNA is TGTGCCAGCAGCCAAGAAGCGGGACAGGGGATTCAGCCCCAGCATTTT. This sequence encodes CASSQEAGQGIQPQHF.